This TCR beta chain comes out of a study of blood T cell repertoires in COVID-19. Between the trimmed V and J ends, which lost 2 bases and 5 bases, there was a span of 9 bases. The CDR3 is 13 residues long. The repertoire was sequenced with immunoSEQ multiplex PCR; TCRdb's copy has only in-frame clones and lacks some. Of about 94,000 clones in the sample, 80% to 85% were seen once. The clonotype comes from a man in his 60s with acute or convalescent COVID-19. Sequencing was done on a sample of peripheral blood. The chain uses TRBV12-3 or TRBV12-4 and TRBJ1-1; D may be TRBD1 (5 bases). Here the CDR3 reads CASSLTGETEAFF. The CDR3 bases are TGTGCCAGCAGTTTAACGGGGGAAACTGAAGCTTTCTTT.